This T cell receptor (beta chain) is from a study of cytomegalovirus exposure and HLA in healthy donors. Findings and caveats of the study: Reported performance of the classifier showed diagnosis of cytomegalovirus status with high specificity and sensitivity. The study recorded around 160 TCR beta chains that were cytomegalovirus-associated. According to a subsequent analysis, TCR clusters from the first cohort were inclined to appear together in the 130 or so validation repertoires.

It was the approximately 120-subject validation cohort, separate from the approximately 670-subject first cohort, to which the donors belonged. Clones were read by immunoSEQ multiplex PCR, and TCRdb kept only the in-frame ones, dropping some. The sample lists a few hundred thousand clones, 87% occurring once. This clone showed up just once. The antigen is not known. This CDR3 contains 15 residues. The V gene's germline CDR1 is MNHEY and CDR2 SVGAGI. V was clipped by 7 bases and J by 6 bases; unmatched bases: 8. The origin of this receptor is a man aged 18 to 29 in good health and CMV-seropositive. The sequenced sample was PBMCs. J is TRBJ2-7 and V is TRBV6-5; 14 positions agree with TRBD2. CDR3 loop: CASTQGLAGAGEQYF. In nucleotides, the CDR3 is TGTGCCAGCACCCAGGGACTAGCGGGAGCCGGCGAGCAGTACTTC.